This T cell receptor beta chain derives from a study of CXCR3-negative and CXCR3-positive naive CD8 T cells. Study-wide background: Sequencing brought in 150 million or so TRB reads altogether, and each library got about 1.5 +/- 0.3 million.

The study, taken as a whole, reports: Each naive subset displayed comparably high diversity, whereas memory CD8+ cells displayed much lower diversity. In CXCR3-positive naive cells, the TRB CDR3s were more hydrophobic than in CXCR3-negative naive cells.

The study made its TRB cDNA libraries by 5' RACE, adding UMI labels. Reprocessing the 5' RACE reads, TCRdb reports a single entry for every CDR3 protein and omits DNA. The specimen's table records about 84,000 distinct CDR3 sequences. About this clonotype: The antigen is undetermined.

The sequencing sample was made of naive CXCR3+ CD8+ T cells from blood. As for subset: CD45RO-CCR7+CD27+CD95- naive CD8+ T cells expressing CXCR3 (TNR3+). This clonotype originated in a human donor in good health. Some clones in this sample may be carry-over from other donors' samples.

The CDR3 spells CASSFSGNTGELFF. The V gene is TRBV6-5, the J gene TRBJ2-2. The CDR3 is 14 residues long. CDR1 and CDR2 (germline): MNHEY, SVGAGI.